This TCR beta chain was sequenced for a study of cytomegalovirus exposure and HLA in healthy donors. Across the whole study: Ancestry clustering placed about four fifths of approximately 420 genotyped donors in the Caucasian-associated cluster. Points from the study as a whole: Excluded: some indistinguishable V segments such as TRBV6-2 and TRBV6-3.

Donors had nominal health at sampling but likely had unrecorded immune exposures. The PCR employed 60 Vbeta primers together with 13 Jbeta primers. Clones were sequenced by immunoSEQ multiplex PCR, and TCRdb holds only the in-frame ones, with some missing. Of about 93,000 clones listed, around 80% are singletons. In regard to this clone: Its antigen is as yet unknown.

The CDR3 totals 17 residues. V dropped 4 bases and J dropped 1 base, with 19 bases sitting between them. Germline V gene sequence: CDR1 SGDLS, CDR2 YYNGEE. This receptor was identified in a man aged 25 to 40 in good health and CMV-seronegative. Sequencing input: PBMCs. The chain combines TRBV9 with TRBJ2-3; perhaps TRBD1 as D (5 bases). CDR3 region: CASSYYTDSAGTDTQYF. DNA of the CDR3: TGTGCCAGCAGCTATTATACAGACAGTGCGGGCACAGATACGCAGTATTTT.